The 29 T cell receptor beta chains presented below share a single source sample, sequenced in a study of Graves' ophthalmopathy and Graves' hyperthyroidism. CDR3 regions of TCR beta were amplified from RNA transcripts. The workflow started with a first-round RT-PCR run with HTBI primers and then moved on to a second-round multiplex PCR. TCRdb analysed the multiplex PCR reads with MiXCR anew, one entry per CDR3 protein. The sample holds 350,000 to 400,000 distinct CDR3 sequences, just over 15% seen once. What was sequenced was peripheral blood. These receptors were obtained from a woman younger than 30 with stable Graves' hyperthyroidism.

The chain combines TRBV11-2 with TRBJ1-5; TRBD1 might be the D (5 bases). This CDR3 is 15 amino acids long. Trimming removed 3 bases at V and 4 bases at J, with 13 bases between. Germline V lookup: CDR1 SGHAT, CDR2 FQNNGV. As DNA, the CDR3 is TGTGCCAGCAGCTTGAGTGAGGGGCGAAATCAGCCCCAGCATTTT. Its translation: CASSLSEGRNQPQHF.

This clonotype has only a few counts. This chain links TRBV3-1 with TRBJ1-6; TRBD1 might be the D (6 bases). This CDR3 has 15 residues. The V gene lost 0 bases and the J gene lost 7 bases, with 10 bases spanning the gap. CDR1 and CDR2 from the germline V gene are LGHDT and YNNKEL (reference sequence). CDR3 protein: CASSQDQGWNSPLHF. CDR3 sequence (DNA): TGTGCCAGCAGCCAAGATCAGGGGTGGAATTCACCCCTCCACTTT.

The genes are TRBV28 and TRBJ1-5, with D possibly being TRBD1 (6 bases). The V and J ends lost 7 bases and 3 bases respectively, with 13 bases between them. Germline V gene sequence: CDR1 MDHEN, CDR2 SYDVKM. This CDR3 has 14 amino acids. DNA of the CDR3: TGTGCCAGCAATATCGGACAGAACAATCAGCCCCAGCATTTT. This codes for CASNIGQNNQPQHF.

This clonotype was counted ten times or more. The rearrangement uses TRBV6-5 and TRBJ1-6; no definite D call. Trimming removed 8 bases at V and 6 bases at J, with 14 bases between. In germline, CDR1 is MNHEY, CDR2 SVGAGI. The CDR3 spans 14 residues. In DNA, the CDR3 is TGTGCCAGCGAGAGGGAATCGGGTAATTCACCCCTCCACTTT. Its translation: CASERESGNSPLHF.

A word on this clonotype: This clone may be a read error of a much larger clone one base away. The V call is TRBV27, the J call TRBJ1-6; D possibly corresponds to TRBD1 (5 bases). Germline V gives CDR1 MNHEY, CDR2 SMNVEV (reference sequence). V lost 3 bases and J 8 bases, leaving 11 bases between the germline ends. This CDR3 contains 14 residues. This CDR3 is CASSLREGHSPLHF. The CDR3 region has the DNA TGTGCCAGCAGTTTGCGTGAGGGGCATTCACCCCTCCACTTT.

This clonotype was picked up many times. The V and J genes are TRBV7-8 and TRBJ2-7, with D unclear. In germline, CDR1 is SGHVS, CDR2 FQNEAQ. The CDR3 covers 14 residues. V lost 5 bases and J lost 2, with 13 bases in between. CDR3 DNA sequence: TGTGCCAGCAGCCCCCGAAGGCCTGCCTACGAGCAGTACTTC. It specifies CASSPRRPAYEQYF.

This clonotype came up many times. The chain couples TRBV12-3 or TRBV12-4 to TRBJ1-1; the D is unclear. V lost 3 bases and J 1 base, leaving 15 bases between the germline ends. The CDR3 runs to 16 residues. CDR3 residues: CASSFLFPLKNTEAFF. For the CDR3, the DNA is TGTGCCAGCAGTTTTCTTTTTCCCTTGAAGAACACTGAAGCTTTCTTT.

This clonotype was seen many times. The chain combines TRBV6-2 or TRBV6-3 with TRBJ2-5; D unresolved. This CDR3 region has 13 residues. The germline V and J ends were trimmed by 6 bases and 7 bases, with 15 bases remaining between them. The germline V gene encodes CDR1 MNHEY and CDR2 SVGEGT. CDR3 protein: CASRRSTVGTQYF. CDR3 DNA sequence: TGTGCCAGCAGAAGATCAACGGTGGGGACCCAGTACTTC.

In its sample, this clonotype was seen many times. This chain connects TRBV19 to TRBJ1-2, with D possibly TRBD1 on 6 matching bases. Trimming removed 6 bases from V and 5 bases from J, with 13 bases in between. CDR1 is LNHDA, CDR2 SQIVND, per germline (reference sequence). There are 13 residues in the CDR3. The CDR3 region is CASRGGGGYGYTF. CDR3 nucleotide sequence: TGTGCCAGTAGAGGAGGGGGTGGTTATGGCTACACCTTC.

This clonotype has ten or more counts. The chain uses TRBV6-1 and TRBJ2-4; TRBD1 aligns across 11 bases. The ends lost 1 base at V and 6 bases at J; junction bases unmatched: 5. The CDR3 runs to 16 residues. Germline lookup yields CDR1 MNHNS and CDR2 SASEGT. The CDR3 is CASSEGTGGAGNIQYF. The CDR3 coding sequence is TGTGCCAGCAGTGAAGGGACAGGGGGCGCGGGAAACATTCAGTACTTC.

There are many counts of this clonotype. This rearrangement joins TRBV5-1 to TRBJ2-5; D is perhaps TRBD2 (5 bases). The CDR3 extends over 15 amino acids. Per germline, CDR1 SGHRS and CDR2 YFSETQ. The ends were cut back, 0 bases at V and 5 bases at J, with 14 bases in the middle. For the CDR3, the DNA is TGCGCCAGCAGCTTGGGGGCCTCAAGGAGGGAGACCCAGTACTTC. Translating gives CASSLGASRRETQYF.

This clonotype appeared many times. The chain joins TRBV6-1 to TRBJ1-3; D gene unclear. The CDR3 runs to 13 residues. Trimming took off 3 bases at V and 2 bases at J, with 5 bases between the two ends. Germline loops: CDR1 MNHNS, CDR2 SASEGT. CDR3 DNA sequence: TGTGCCAGCAGTGAGGGGACTGGAAACACCATATATTTT. This encodes CASSEGTGNTIYF.

This clonotype was counted many times. V gene TRBV6-1 combines with J gene TRBJ1-5; D is perhaps TRBD1 (6 bases). The CDR3 is 15 amino acids. Germline CDR1 MNHNS, CDR2 SASEGT. Trimming removed 6 bases from V and 7 bases from J, with 19 bases in between. CDR3 sequence (DNA): TGTGCCAGCAGATCCGGGACGGCAGGGGCCCAGCCCCAGCATTTT. It specifies CASRSGTAGAQPQHF.

This clonotype occurred many times. This chain uses TRBV7-2 with TRBJ1-5, with D unclear. V gave up 1 base and J gave up 7 bases, with 11 bases separating them. From germline, CDR1 is SGHTA and CDR2 FQGNSA. The CDR3 runs to 14 residues. In DNA form, the CDR3 reads TGTGCCAGCAGCTTAGAAGGGTCAGAGCAGCCCCAGCATTTT. Amino acids: CASSLEGSEQPQHF.

This clonotype was picked up many times. The chain uses TRBV12-3 or TRBV12-4 and TRBJ1-1, with D unresolved. V lost 3 bases, J lost 5 bases, and 10 bases lay in between. This CDR3 is built from 13 residues. CDR3 amino acids: CASSLSVGTEAFF. CDR3 nucleotides: TGTGCCAGCAGTTTGTCGGTCGGGACTGAAGCTTTCTTT.

The V gene is TRBV6-5, the J gene TRBJ1-1; unclear D gene. The CDR3 spans 15 residues. CDR1 MNHEY and CDR2 SVGAGI come from the germline V gene. Trimming stripped 0 bases from V and 6 bases from J, with 14 bases between. CDR3: CASSYSPYKRSEAFF. The CDR3 region has the DNA TGTGCCAGCAGTTACTCCCCCTACAAGAGGTCTGAAGCTTTCTTT.

The rearrangement uses TRBV11-2 and TRBJ1-1; weak D call: TRBD1 (5 bases). This CDR3 has 14 residues. From germline, CDR1 is SGHAT and CDR2 FQNNGV. V gave up 5 bases and J gave up 1 base, with 11 bases separating them. DNA for the CDR3: TGTGCCAGCAGCCCCAGGGTTGCGAACACTGAAGCTTTCTTT. It is translated as CASSPRVANTEAFF.

This clonotype was observed many times. This rearrangement joins TRBV6-2 or TRBV6-3 to TRBJ1-1; 9 positions agree with TRBD1. CDR1 and CDR2 (germline): MNHEY, SVGEGT. The J segment lost 3 bases and the V segment lost 7 bases, leaving 6 bases of the junction unmatched. The CDR3 loop spans 14 amino acids. The CDR3 spells CASKEGQGHTEAFF. As DNA, the CDR3 is TGTGCCAGCAAGGAGGGACAGGGACACACTGAAGCTTTCTTT.

This chain links TRBV29-1 with TRBJ2-5, with D possibly being TRBD1 (5 bases). Per germline, CDR1 SQVTM and CDR2 ANQGSEA. CDR3 length: 16 amino acids. V was pared by 3 bases and J by 1 base, with 18 bases between. The CDR3, as DNA: TGCAGCGTTGACCACCCGACAGATATCTCCCAAGAGACCCAGTACTTC. Translating it yields CSVDHPTDISQETQYF. Variable domain in full (rest from reference TRBV29-1 and TRBJ2-5): SAVISQKPSRDICQRGTSLTIQCQVDSQVTMMFWYRQQPGQSLTLIATANQGSEATYESGFVIDKFPISRPNLTFSTLTVSNMSPEDSSIYLCSVDHPTDISQETQYFGPGTRLLVL.

In this sample, this clonotype turned up a few times. The chain has TRBV5-1 and TRBJ2-7; D gene ambiguous. The CDR3 contains 14 residues. The germline gives CDR1 SGHRS, CDR2 YFSETQ. V lost 0 bases and J lost 4, with 11 bases in between. CDR3 region: CASSLGPAGYEQYF. CDR3 nucleotides: TGCGCCAGCAGCTTGGGCCCCGCAGGATACGAGCAGTACTTC.

This clonotype was detected many times. The rearrangement joins TRBV5-1 to TRBJ1-1; weak D call: TRBD1 (6 bases). Trimming took 0 bases from V and 2 from J, leaving 11 bases between them. Looked up from germline, CDR1 is SGHRS and CDR2 is YFSETQ. This CDR3 region has 15 residues. CDR3: CASSLGVTGNTEAFF. In DNA form, the CDR3 reads TGCGCCAGCAGCTTGGGTGTGACAGGTAACACTGAAGCTTTCTTT.

Turning to this clonotype: A read error may produce the germline difference seen at one junction end. The chain employs TRBV5-5 and TRBJ2-7; D tentatively reads TRBD1 or TRBD2 (5 bases each). CDR3 length: 15 residues. Per the germline V gene, CDR1 is SGHKS and CDR2 is YYEKEE (reference sequence). This chain's CDR3 is CASSLIPGPSYEQCF. The CDR3 DNA sequence: TGTGCCAGCAGCTTAATTCCGGGACCGAGCTACGAGCAGTGCTTC.

A remark on this clonotype: A much more abundant neighbour one base away suggests this may be a read error. This chain connects TRBV11-2 to TRBJ2-2; D may be TRBD1 or TRBD2 (5 bases each). Germline V lookup: CDR1 SGHAT, CDR2 FQNNGV. This CDR3 spans 13 amino acids. The CDR3 coding sequence is TGTGCCAGCAGCGGGGGATACACCGGGGAGCTGTTGTTT. Protein: CASSGGYTGELLF. Based on the CDR3 plus reference TRBV11-2 and TRBJ2-2, the full variable domain is EAGVAQSPRYKIIEKRQSVAFWCNPISGHATLYWYQQILGQGPKLLIQFQNNGVVDDSQLPKDRFSAERLKGVDSTLKIQPAKLEDSAVYLCASSGGYTGELLFGEGSRLTVL.

With regard to this clonotype: The conserved closing phenylalanine or tryptophan is absent in this CDR3, likely reflecting a read error. No DNA is shown, since the ends of the CDR3 on it are uncertain; the CDR3 is the one TCRdb lists. The chain couples TRBV10-3 to TRBJ1-1. CDR1 and CDR2 (germline): ENHRY, SYGVKD. The length of the CDR3 is 17 amino acids, counting both ends. The CDR3 region is CAHRGGAGRLLNTEACL.

V is TRBV12-3 or TRBV12-4 and J is TRBJ2-7; 11 positions agree with TRBD1. The CDR3 length is 15 residues. V gave up 5 bases and J gave up 2 bases; unmatched junction bases: 5. The CDR3 sequence: CASSKGQGVTYEQYF. The CDR3 DNA follows: TGTGCCAGCAGTAAGGGACAGGGGGTCACCTACGAGCAGTACTTC.

The table lists this clonotype with many counts. This chain joins TRBV11-3 and TRBJ2-5; possibly TRBD2 for D (5 bases). The CDR3 has 18 residues. CDR1 and CDR2 (germline): SGHNT, YENEEA. V gave up 1 base and J gave up 1 base, with 19 bases separating them. CDR3 residues: CASSLVGFLAGSQETQYF. The DNA for the CDR3 is TGTGCCAGCAGCTTAGTTGGCTTTCTTGCGGGTTCCCAAGAGACCCAGTACTTC.

In its sample, this clonotype was seen many times. The J gene is TRBJ1-1, the V gene TRBV20-1, with D possibly TRBD1 on 5 matching bases. Per the germline V gene, CDR1 is DFQATT and CDR2 is SNEGSKA (reference sequence). CDR3 length: 13 residues. The V and J ends lost 1 base and 6 bases respectively, with 12 bases between them. In DNA form, the CDR3 reads TGCAGTGCTAGAGTAGTGGGGCGAGCTGAAGCTTTCTTT. Its protein product is CSARVVGRAEAFF.

This clonotype was picked up many times. This rearrangement joins TRBV7-2 to TRBJ2-7, with 12 bases identical to TRBD2. Germline CDR1 SGHTA, CDR2 FQGNSA. This CDR3 is built from 15 residues. V shed 5 bases, J shed 7 bases, and the junction held 9 bases outside the gene matches. The CDR3: CASSPRLAGEVEQYF. CDR3 in DNA: TGTGCCAGCAGCCCGCGACTAGCGGGGGAGGTTGAGCAGTACTTC.

This clonotype was detected many times. The rearrangement links TRBV19 to TRBJ1-1, with TRBD1 matching over 9 bases. J was trimmed by 5 bases and V by 0 bases; bases with no gene match: 7. CDR1 and CDR2 (germline): LNHDA, SQIVND (reference sequence). CDR3 length: 16 amino acids. Here the CDR3 DNA reads TGTGCCAGTAGTATAGATGAGACAGGGGGATGGACTGAAGCTTTCTTT. It codes for CASSIDETGGWTEAFF. Supplemented by reference TRBV19 and TRBJ1-1, the full variable domain reads DGGITQSPKYLFRKEGQNVTLSCEQNLNHDAMYWYRQDPGQGLRLIYYSQIVNDFQKGDIAEGYSVSREKKESFPLTVTSAQKNPTAFYLCASSIDETGGWTEAFFGQGTRLTVV.